Listed below are T cell receptor beta chains from one sample, sequenced in a study of radiation and T cells in renal cell carcinoma. Here immunoSEQ multiplex PCR was the method, and the copy in TCRdb shows in-frame clones only, minus some. The sample lists 18,000 or so clones; about 55% were seen once. The material was tumor tissue, obtained from a patient whose treatment was nephrectomy without radiotherapy. The receptors derive from a man aged 50-60 years with renal cell carcinoma. Each CDR3 is given with its conserved first and last residue. A D gene is named only where the DNA matches it firmly. Size tells how often a clone was seen (once, few, many) or the class of an expanded clone, and some rows leave it out.

j_call v_call d_call clone_size cdr3_aa cdr3_nt
TRBJ1-1 TRBV9 . medium-sized CASSAAGWNTEAFF TGTGCCAGCAGCGCTGCAGGTTGGAACACTGAAGCTTTCTTT
TRBJ1-1 TRBV28 . few CASRNRRSTEAFF TGTGCCAGCAGAAACAGGCGATCCACTGAAGCTTTCTTT
TRBJ2-7 TRBV4-1 TRBD2 few CASSPGTSIREQYF TGCGCCAGCAGCCCCGGGACTAGCATTCGCGAGCAGTACTTC
TRBJ1-1 TRBV5-1 TRBD1 . CASSPRVLQGGFMNTEAFF TGCGCCAGCAGCCCTAGGGTATTGCAGGGGGGTTTCATGAACACTGAAGCTTTCTTT